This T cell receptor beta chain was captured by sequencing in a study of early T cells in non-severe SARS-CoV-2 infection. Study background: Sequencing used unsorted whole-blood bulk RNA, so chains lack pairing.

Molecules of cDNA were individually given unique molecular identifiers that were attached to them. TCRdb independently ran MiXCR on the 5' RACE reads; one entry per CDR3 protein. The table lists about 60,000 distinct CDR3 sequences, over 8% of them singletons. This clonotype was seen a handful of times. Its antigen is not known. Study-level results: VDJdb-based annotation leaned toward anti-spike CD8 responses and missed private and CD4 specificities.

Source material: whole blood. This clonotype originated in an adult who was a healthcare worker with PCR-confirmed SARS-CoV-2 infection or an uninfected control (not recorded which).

Here the CDR3 reads CASSEYGRGETQYF. In DNA, the CDR3 is TGTGCCAGCAGTGAATACGGCAGGGGTGAGACCCAGTACTTC. The chain employs TRBV25-1 and TRBJ2-5, with a tentative D call TRBD1 (6 bases). V shed 0 bases and J shed 5 bases, with 10 bases lying between them. Germline V gene lookup returns CDR1 MGHDK and CDR2 SYGVNS. This CDR3 region has 14 residues.